These T cell receptor beta chains were read from a single sample in a study of blood T cell repertoires in COVID-19. Only in-frame clones appear in the TCRdb table, and some are missing; sequencing was by immunoSEQ multiplex PCR. This sample has 150,000 to 170,000 clones, with roughly four fifths found just once. Material: peripheral blood. The receptors were gathered from a woman aged 60 to 75 with acute or convalescent COVID-19. The CDR3 runs from the conserved cysteine through the conserved F or W. D genes are given only for firm matches. Clone size is shown for a subset of rows, as once, few, many or a class of expanded clone.

d_call clone_size j_call v_call cdr3_nt cdr3_aa
- - TRBJ2-1 TRBV5-1 TGCGCCAGCAGCTTGTACGCGGATGGCTCCTACAATGAGCAGTTCTTC CASSLYADGSYNEQFF
TRBD1 - TRBJ1-4 TRBV10-3 TGTGCCATCCGGGAGGGGACAGGGGGAGAAAAACTGTTTTTT CAIREGTGGEKLFF
TRBD1 - TRBJ2-1 TRBV18 TGTGCCAGCTCACCAAAAAACGGCGACAGGGGGAACTACAATGAGCAGTTCTTC CASSPKNGDRGNYNEQFF
- few TRBJ1-5 TRBV30 TGTGCCTGGAGTGTACAGCCCAATCAGCCCCAGCATTTT CAWSVQPNQPQHF
- - TRBJ2-1 TRBV29-1 TGCAGCGTGAGGATGAGGGTGGCATTACCTAACAATGAGCAGTTCTTC CSVRMRVALPNNEQFF
- - TRBJ1-2 TRBV19 TGTGCCAGTAGGACCCGGGTTCTGGACTATGGCTACACCTTC CASRTRVLDYGYTF
- - TRBJ2-5 TRBV2 TGTGCCAGCAGTCGGGACTTTACAGAGACCCAGTACTTC CASSRDFTETQYF
TRBD1 - TRBJ1-6 TRBV20-1 TGCAGTGCTAGTGGACAGGGGTCCCTCTCCTATAATTCACCCCTCCACTTT CSASGQGSLSYNSPLHF
TRBD1 few TRBJ1-1 TRBV6-5 TGTGCCAGCATACTAGGACAGGGGAACACTGAAGCTTTCTTT CASILGQGNTEAFF
TRBD1 - TRBJ1-4 TRBV11-2 TGTGCCAGCAGCTTGCAGGGGGCCGGTGAAAAACTGTTTTTT CASSLQGAGEKLFF
- - TRBJ2-3 TRBV5-4 TGTGCCAGCAGCTTGGAACTGTACACAGATACGCAGTATTTT CASSLELYTDTQYF
- - TRBJ2-7 TRBV7-9 TGTGCCAGCAGCTCGGACGGACACTACGAGCAGTACTTC CASSSDGHYEQYF
TRBD1 - TRBJ1-6 TRBV4-1 TGCGCCAGCAGCCTGCCACCAAGGGACAGACATAATTCACCCCTCCACTTT CASSLPPRDRHNSPLHF
- few TRBJ1-6 TRBV5-1 TGCGCCAGCAGCGTGGACAGTTATTCACCCCTCCACTTT CASSVDSYSPLHF